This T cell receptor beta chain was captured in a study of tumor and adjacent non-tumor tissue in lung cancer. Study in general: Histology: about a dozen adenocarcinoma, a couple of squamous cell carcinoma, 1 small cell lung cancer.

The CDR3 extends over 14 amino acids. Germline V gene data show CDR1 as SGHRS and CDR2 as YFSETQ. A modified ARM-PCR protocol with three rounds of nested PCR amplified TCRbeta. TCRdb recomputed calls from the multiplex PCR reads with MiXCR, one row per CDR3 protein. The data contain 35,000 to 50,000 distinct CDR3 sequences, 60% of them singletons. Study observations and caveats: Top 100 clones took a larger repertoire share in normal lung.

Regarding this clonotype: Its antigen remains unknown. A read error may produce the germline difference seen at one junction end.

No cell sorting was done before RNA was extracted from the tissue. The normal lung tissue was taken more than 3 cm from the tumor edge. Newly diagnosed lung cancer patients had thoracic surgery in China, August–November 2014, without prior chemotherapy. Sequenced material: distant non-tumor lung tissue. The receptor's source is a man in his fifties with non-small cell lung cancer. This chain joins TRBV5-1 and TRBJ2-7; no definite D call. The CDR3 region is CASSLMSATYEQHF. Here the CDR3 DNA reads TGCGCCAGCAGCTTAATGTCAGCCACTTACGAGCAGCACTTC.